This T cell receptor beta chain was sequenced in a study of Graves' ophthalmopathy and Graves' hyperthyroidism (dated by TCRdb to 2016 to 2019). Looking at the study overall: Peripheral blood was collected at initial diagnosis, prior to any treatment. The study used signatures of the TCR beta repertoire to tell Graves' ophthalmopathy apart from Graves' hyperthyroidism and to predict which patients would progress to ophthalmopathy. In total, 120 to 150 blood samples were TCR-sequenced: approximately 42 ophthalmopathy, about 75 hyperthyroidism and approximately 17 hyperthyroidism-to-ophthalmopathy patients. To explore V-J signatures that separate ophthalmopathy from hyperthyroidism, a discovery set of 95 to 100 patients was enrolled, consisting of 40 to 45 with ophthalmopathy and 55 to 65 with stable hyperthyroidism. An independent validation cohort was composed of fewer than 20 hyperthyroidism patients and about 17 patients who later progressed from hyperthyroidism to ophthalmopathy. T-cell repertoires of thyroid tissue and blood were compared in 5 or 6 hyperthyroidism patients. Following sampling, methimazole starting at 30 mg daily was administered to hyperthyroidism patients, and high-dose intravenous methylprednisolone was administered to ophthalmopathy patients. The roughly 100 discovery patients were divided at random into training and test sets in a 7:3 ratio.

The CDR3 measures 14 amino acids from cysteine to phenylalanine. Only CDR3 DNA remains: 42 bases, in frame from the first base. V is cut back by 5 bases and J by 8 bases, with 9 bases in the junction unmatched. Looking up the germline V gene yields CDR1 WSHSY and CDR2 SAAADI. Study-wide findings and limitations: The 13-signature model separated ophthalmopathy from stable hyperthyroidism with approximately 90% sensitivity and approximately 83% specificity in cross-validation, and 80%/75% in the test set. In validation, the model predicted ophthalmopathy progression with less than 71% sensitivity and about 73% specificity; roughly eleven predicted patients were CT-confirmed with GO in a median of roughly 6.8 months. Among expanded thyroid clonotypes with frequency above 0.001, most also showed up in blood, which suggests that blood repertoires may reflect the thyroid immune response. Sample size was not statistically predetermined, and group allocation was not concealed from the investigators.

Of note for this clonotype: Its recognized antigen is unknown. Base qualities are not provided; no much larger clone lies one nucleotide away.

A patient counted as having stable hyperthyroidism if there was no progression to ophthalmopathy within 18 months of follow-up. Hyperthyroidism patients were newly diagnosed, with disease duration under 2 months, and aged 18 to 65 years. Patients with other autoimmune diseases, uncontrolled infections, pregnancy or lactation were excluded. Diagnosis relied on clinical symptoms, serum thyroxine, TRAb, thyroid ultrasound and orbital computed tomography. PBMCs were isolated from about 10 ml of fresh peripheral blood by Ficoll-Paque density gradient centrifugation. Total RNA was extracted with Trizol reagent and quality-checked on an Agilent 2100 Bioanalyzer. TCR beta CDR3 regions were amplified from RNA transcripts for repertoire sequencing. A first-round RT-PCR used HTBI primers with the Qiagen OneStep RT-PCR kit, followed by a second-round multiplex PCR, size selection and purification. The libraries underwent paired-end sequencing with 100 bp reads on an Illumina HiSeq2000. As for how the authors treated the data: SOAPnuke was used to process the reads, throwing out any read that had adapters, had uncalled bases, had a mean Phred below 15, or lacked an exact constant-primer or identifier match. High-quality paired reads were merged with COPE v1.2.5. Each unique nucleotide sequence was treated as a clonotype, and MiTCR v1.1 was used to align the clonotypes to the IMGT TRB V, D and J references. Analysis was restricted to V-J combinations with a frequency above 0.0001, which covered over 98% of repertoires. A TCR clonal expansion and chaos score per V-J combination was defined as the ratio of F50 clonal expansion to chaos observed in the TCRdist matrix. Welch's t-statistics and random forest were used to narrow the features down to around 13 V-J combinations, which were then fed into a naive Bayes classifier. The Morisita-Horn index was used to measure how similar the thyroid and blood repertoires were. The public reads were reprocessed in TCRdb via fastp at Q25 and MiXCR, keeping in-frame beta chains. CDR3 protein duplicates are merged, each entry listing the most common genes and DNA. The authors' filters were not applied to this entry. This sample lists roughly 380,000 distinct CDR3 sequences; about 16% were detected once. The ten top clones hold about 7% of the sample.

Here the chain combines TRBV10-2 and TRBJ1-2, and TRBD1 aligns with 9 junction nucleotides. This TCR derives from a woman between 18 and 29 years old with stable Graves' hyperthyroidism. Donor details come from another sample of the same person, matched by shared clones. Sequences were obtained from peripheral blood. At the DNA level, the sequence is TGCGCCAGCAGTTGGACAGGGGTTCCGAGGGGCTACACCTTC. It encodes CASSWTGVPRGYTF.